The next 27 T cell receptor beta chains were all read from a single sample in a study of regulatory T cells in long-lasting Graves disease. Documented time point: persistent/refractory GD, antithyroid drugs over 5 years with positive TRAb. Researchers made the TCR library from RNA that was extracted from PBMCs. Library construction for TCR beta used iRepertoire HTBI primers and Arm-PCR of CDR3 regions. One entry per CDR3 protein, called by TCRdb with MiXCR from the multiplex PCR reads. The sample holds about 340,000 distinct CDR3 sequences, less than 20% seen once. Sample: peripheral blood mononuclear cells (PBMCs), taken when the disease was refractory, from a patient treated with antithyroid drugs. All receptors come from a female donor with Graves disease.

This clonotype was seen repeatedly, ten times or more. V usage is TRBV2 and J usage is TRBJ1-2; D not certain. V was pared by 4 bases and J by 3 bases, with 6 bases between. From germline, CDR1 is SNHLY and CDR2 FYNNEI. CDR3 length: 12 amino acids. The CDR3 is CASSVEDYGYTF. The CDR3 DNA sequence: TGTGCCAGCAGTGTAGAAGACTATGGCTACACCTTC.

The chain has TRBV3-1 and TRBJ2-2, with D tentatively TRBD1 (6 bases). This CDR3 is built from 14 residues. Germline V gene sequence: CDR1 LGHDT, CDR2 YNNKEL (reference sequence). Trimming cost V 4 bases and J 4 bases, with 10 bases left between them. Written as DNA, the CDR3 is TGTGCCAGCAGCCCGGGACACCGCACCGGGGAGCTGTTTTTT. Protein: CASSPGHRTGELFF.

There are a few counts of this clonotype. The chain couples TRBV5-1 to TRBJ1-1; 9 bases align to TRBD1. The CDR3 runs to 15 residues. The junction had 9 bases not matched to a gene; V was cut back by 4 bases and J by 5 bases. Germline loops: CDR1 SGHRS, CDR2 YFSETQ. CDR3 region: CASSRRDRERTEAFF. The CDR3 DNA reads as TGCGCCAGCAGCCGCCGGGACAGGGAACGGACTGAAGCTTTCTTT.

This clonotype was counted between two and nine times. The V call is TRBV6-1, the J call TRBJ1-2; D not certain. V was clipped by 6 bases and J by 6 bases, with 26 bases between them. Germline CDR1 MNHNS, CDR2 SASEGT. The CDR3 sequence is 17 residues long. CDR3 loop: CASRLKQGRIESDGYTF. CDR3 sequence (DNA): TGTGCCAGCAGACTCAAACAAGGGCGGATCGAATCCGATGGCTACACCTTC.

CDR3 protein: CASSLAGTRQETQYF. CDR3 nucleotides: TGCGCCAGCAGCTTGGCGGGGACTAGGCAAGAGACCCAGTACTTC. J is TRBJ2-5 and V is TRBV5-1; TRBD2 matches at 8 bases. Per the germline V gene, CDR1 is SGHRS and CDR2 is YFSETQ. V shed 0 bases, J shed 2 bases, and the junction held 3 bases outside the gene matches. The CDR3 has 15 amino acids.

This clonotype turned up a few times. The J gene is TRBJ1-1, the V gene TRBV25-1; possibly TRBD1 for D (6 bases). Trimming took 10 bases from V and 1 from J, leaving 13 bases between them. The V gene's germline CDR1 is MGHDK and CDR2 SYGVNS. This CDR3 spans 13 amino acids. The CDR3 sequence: CAIPRGENTEAFF. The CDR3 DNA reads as TGTGCCATCCCGAGGGGGGAGAACACTGAAGCTTTCTTT.

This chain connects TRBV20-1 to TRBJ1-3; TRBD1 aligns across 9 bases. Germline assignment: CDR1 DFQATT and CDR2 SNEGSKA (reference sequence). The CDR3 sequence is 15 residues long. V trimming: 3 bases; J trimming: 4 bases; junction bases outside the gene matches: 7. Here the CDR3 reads CSASYGTGLGNTIYF. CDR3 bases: TGCAGTGCTAGTTATGGGACAGGGTTAGGAAACACCATATATTTT.

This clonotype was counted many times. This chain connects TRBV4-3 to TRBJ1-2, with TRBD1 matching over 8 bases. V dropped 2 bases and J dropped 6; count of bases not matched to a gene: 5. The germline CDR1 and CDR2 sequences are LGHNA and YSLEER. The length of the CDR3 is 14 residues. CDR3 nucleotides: TGCGCCAGCAGCCAATGGACAGGGACGGATGGCTACACCTTC. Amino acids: CASSQWTGTDGYTF.

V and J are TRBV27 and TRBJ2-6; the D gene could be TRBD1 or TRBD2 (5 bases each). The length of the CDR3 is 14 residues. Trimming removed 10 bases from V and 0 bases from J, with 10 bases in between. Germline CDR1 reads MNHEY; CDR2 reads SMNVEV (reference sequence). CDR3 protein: CATGLSSGANVLTF. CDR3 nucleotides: TGTGCCACGGGGCTAAGCTCTGGGGCCAACGTCCTGACTTTC.

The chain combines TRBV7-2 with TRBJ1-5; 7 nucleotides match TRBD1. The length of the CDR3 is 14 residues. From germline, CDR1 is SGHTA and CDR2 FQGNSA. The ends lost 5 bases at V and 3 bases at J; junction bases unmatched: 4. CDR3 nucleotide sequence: TGTGCCAGCAGCCCGACAGGGAACAATCAGCCCCAGCATTTT. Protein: CASSPTGNNQPQHF.

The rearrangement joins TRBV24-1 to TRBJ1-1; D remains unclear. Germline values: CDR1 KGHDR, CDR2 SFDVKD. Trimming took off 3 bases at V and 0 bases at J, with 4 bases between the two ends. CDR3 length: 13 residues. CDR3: CATSDELNTEAFF. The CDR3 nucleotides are TGTGCCACCAGTGATGAACTGAACACTGAAGCTTTCTTT.

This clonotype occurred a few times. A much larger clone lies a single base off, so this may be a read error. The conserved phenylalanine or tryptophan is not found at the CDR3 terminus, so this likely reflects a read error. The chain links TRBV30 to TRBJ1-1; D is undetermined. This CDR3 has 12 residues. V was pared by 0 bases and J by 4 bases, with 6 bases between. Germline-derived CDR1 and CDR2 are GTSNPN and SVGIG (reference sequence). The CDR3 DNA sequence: TGTGCCTGGAGTGTAAGCAGCACTGAAGCTTTCCTT. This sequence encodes CAWSVSSTEAFL.

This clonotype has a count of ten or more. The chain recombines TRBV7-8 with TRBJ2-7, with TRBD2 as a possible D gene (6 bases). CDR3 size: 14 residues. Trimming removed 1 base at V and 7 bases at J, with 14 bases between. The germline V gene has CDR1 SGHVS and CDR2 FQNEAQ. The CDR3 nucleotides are TGTGCCAGCAGCTTAGTAATCGGGGCGGGGGAGCAGTACTTC. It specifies CASSLVIGAGEQYF.

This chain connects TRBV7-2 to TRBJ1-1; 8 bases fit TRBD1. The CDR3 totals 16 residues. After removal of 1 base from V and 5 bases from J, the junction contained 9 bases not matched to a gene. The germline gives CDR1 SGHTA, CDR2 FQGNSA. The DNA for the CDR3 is TGTGCCAGCAGCTTAGTGAACAGGGGGTGGGAAACTGAAGCTTTCTTT. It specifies CASSLVNRGWETEAFF.

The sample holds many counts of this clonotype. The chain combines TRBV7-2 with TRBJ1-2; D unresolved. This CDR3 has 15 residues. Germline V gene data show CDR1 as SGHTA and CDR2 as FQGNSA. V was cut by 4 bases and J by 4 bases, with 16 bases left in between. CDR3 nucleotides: TGTGCCAGCAGCTGGAGTGGTGGAGAGTTCTATGGCTACACCTTC. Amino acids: CASSWSGGEFYGYTF.

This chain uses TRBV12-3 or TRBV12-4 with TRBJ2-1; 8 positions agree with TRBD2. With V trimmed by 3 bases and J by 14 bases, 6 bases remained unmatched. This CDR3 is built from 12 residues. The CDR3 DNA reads TGTGCCAGCAGTTTTCGGACTAGCATGGAGTTCTTC. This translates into CASSFRTSMEFF.

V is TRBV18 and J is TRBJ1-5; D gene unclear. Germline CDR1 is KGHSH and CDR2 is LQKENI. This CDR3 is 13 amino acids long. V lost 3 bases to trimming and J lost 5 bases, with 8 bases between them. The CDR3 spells CASSPVLDQPQHF. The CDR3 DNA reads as TGTGCCAGCTCACCGGTCCTAGATCAGCCCCAGCATTTT.

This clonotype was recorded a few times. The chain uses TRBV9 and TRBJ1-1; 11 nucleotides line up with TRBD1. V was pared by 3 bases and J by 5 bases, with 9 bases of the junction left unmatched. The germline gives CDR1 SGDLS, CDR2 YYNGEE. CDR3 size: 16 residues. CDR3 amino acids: CASSGTGTGGSTEAFF. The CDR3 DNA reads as TGTGCCAGCAGCGGGACTGGGACAGGGGGATCGACTGAAGCTTTCTTT.

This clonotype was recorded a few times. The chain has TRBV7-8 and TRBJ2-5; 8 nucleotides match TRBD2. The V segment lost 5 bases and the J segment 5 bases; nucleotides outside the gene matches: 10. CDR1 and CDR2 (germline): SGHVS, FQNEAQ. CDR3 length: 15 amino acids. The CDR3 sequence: CASSPRTSWGETQYF. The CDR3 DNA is TGTGCCAGCAGCCCCAGGACTAGCTGGGGGGAGACCCAGTACTTC.

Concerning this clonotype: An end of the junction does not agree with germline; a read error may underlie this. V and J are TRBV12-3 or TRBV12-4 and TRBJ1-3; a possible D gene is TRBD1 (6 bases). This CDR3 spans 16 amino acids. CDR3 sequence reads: CASSSWTAYSGSTIYF. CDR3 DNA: TGTGCCAGCAGTTCCTGGACAGCCTACTCTGGAAGCACCATATATTTT.

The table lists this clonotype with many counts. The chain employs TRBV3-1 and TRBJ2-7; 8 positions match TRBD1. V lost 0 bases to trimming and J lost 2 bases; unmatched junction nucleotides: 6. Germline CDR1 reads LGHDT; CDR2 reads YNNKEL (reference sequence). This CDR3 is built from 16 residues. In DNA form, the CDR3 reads TGTGCCAGCAGCCAAGAACCTTCGACAGGGGCCTACGAGCAGTACTTC. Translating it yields CASSQEPSTGAYEQYF.

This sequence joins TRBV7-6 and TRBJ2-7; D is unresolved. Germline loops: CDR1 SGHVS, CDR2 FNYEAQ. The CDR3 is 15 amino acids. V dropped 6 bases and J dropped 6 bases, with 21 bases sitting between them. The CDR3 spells CASSLDDPSYGEQYF. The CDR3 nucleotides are TGTGCCAGCAGTCTTGACGATCCGAGCTACGGCGAGCAGTACTTC.

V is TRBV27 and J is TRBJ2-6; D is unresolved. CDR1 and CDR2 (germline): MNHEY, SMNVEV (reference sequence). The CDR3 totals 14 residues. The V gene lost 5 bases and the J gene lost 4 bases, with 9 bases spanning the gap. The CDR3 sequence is CASSTRWGANVLTF. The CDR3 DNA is TGTGCCAGCAGTACCCGGTGGGGGGCCAACGTCCTGACTTTC.

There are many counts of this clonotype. The CDR3 DNA follows: TGTGCCAGCAGTGGGACAGGGGGGCACTATGGCTACACCTTC. Amino acid sequence: CASSGTGGHYGYTF. The chain combines TRBV6-1 with TRBJ1-2, with 10 bases lining up with TRBD1. V shed 4 bases and J 3 bases; nucleotides not matched to a gene: 2. CDR3 size: 14 residues. Germline CDR1 is MNHNS and CDR2 is SASEGT.

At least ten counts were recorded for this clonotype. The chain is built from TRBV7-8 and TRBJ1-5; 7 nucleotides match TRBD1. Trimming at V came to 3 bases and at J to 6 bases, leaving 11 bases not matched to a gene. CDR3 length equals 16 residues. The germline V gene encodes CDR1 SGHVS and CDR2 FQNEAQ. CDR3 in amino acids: CASSFELRGAFQPQHF. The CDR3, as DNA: TGTGCCAGCAGCTTCGAACTCAGGGGGGCTTTTCAGCCCCAGCATTTT.

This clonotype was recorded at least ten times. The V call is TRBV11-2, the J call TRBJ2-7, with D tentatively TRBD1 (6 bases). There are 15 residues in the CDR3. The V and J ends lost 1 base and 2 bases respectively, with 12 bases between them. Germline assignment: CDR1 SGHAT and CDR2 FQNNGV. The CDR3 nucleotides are TGTGCCAGCAGCTTAGTTGGCAGGGGCCCCTACGAGCAGTACTTC. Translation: CASSLVGRGPYEQYF.

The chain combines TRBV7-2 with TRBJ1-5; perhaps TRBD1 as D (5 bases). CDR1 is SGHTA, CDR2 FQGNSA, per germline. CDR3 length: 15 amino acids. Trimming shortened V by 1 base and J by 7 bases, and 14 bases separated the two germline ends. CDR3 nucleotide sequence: TGTGCCAGCAGCTTAGTGGCAGGGAGTCGGCAGCCCCAGCATTTT. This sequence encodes CASSLVAGSRQPQHF.